A selection of T cell receptor beta chains follows, all from one sample in a study of early T cells in non-severe SARS-CoV-2 infection. TCRdb re-analysed the 5' RACE reads in MiXCR, keeping a single row per CDR3 protein. The table records approximately 85,000 distinct CDR3 sequences, around an eighth of them present only once. The sequenced material came from whole blood. The receptors shown here come from an adult who was a healthcare worker with PCR-confirmed SARS-CoV-2 infection or an uninfected control (not recorded which). CDR3s include the opening cysteine and the closing phenylalanine or tryptophan. Each record gives: V gene, clone size, J gene, D gene, CDR3 protein, CDR3 DNA. A D gene is named only where the DNA matches it firmly. Clone size is shown for a subset of rows, as once, few, many or a class of expanded clone.

>TRBV6-5|few|TRBJ1-1|TRBD1
CASSGTGLTFF
TGTGCCAGCTCCGGGACAGGGTTAACTTTCTTT
>TRBV7-9|few|TRBJ2-1|NA
CASSPVGSLNNEQFF
TGTGCCAGCAGCCCGGTAGGCAGCCTCAACAATGAGCAGTTCTTC
>TRBV6-1|NA|TRBJ1-1|TRBD1
CASSEQGDTEAFF
TGTGCCAGCAGTGAACAGGGGGACACTGAAGCTTTCTTT
>TRBV7-6|many|TRBJ2-3|TRBD2
CASSLAQTSGLGTDTQYF
TGTGCCAGCAGCTTAGCCCAAACTAGCGGCCTGGGGACAGATACGCAGTATTTT
>TRBV29-1|few|TRBJ2-1|TRBD1
CSVGIDRGNEQFF
TGCAGCGTGGGGATTGACAGGGGCAATGAGCAGTTCTTC
>TRBV27|few|TRBJ1-5|TRBD1
CASSPGGQPQHF
TGTGCCAGCAGCCCAGGGGGCCAGCCCCAGCATTTT
>TRBV6-5|few|TRBJ1-6|NA
CASSYSGLLNSPLHF
TGTGCCAGCAGTTACTCGGGGCTCCTAAATTCACCCCTCCACTTT
>TRBV19|few|TRBJ2-2|NA
CASRPQGGGGELFF
TGTGCCAGTAGGCCACAGGGAGGCGGCGGGGAGCTGTTTTTT
>TRBV5-1|NA|TRBJ1-1|TRBD1
CASSLPGQAVNTEAFF
TGCGCCAGCAGCCTACCGGGACAGGCCGTGAACACTGAAGCTTTCTTT
>TRBV7-8|many|TRBJ2-1|TRBD2
CASSFTSGDYNEQFF
TGTGCCAGCAGCTTTACTAGCGGGGACTACAATGAGCAGTTCTTC
>TRBV12-3/TRBV12-4|few|TRBJ2-2|NA
CASTRGVAVLSTGELFF
TGTGCCAGCACCCGAGGGGTAGCGGTTCTTTCTACCGGGGAGCTGTTTTTT
>TRBV29-1|many|TRBJ2-7|NA
CSVTDTDEQYF
TGCAGCGTGACCGATACGGACGAGCAGTACTTC
>TRBV5-1|NA|TRBJ1-2|NA
CASSPEFTNYGYTF
TGCGCCAGCAGCCCAGAATTCACTAACTATGGCTACACCTTC
>TRBV12-3/TRBV12-4|few|TRBJ1-5|TRBD1
CASSPQGNGQPQHF
TGTGCCAGCAGCCCACAGGGGAACGGCCAGCCCCAGCATTTT
>TRBV5-5|many|TRBJ1-5|NA
CASSLSGWGQPQHF
TGTGCCAGCAGCTTGTCAGGTTGGGGGCAGCCCCAGCATTTT
>TRBV6-2/TRBV6-3|many|TRBJ2-3|TRBD2
CASRTTGTSGNTQYF
TGTGCCAGCAGGACCACGGGGACTAGCGGAAATACGCAGTATTTT
>TRBV5-5|few|TRBJ2-7|TRBD1
CASSGPTGGFTEQYF
TGTGCCAGCAGCGGGCCGACAGGGGGCTTTACCGAGCAGTACTTC
>TRBV4-2|few|TRBJ2-1|NA
CASSLSGTSTYNEQFF
TGTGCCAGCAGCCTCTCCGGGACTTCCACCTACAATGAGCAGTTCTTC
>TRBV12-3/TRBV12-4|many|TRBJ2-5|NA
CASSLAPGAQETQYF
TGTGCCAGCAGTTTAGCCCCGGGGGCACAAGAGACCCAGTACTTC
>TRBV9|many|TRBJ2-7|NA
CASSEAEPDYEQYF
TGTGCCAGCAGCGAAGCGGAGCCAGACTACGAGCAGTACTTC
>TRBV10-1|few|TRBJ2-1|TRBD2
CASSEGLAGGPANEQFF
TGCGCCAGCAGTGAAGGTCTAGCGGGAGGCCCGGCCAATGAGCAGTTCTTC
>TRBV11-2|NA|TRBJ2-1|TRBD1
CASSAYDRGDEQFF
TGTGCCAGCAGCGCGTATGACAGGGGAGATGAGCAGTTCTTC
>TRBV19|few|TRBJ1-2|NA
CASSIAAGNYGYTF
TGTGCCAGTAGTATAGCGGCAGGGAACTATGGCTACACCTTC
>TRBV5-4|many|TRBJ2-2|TRBD1
CASSLADRDNTGELFF
TGTGCCAGCAGCTTGGCGGACAGGGATAACACCGGGGAGCTGTTTTTT
>TRBV5-1|NA|TRBJ2-1|NA
CASSLAHSGNEQFF
TGCGCCAGCAGCTTGGCGCATTCGGGCAATGAGCAGTTCTTC
>TRBV18|few|TRBJ2-3|NA
CASSLFPGSTDTQYF
TGTGCCAGCTCTCTCTTCCCGGGCTCCACAGATACGCAGTATTTT
>TRBV6-5|many|TRBJ2-3|NA
CASSYGGSTDTQYF
TGTGCCAGCAGTTACGGCGGGAGCACAGATACGCAGTATTTT
>TRBV5-1|NA|TRBJ2-7|NA
CASSPELVLSYEQYF
TGCGCCAGCAGCCCCGAACTAGTGTTGTCCTACGAGCAGTACTTC
>TRBV12-3/TRBV12-4|NA|TRBJ1-1|NA
CASSFGRGTEAFF
TGTGCCAGCAGTTTCGGGCGTGGCACTGAAGCTTTCTTT